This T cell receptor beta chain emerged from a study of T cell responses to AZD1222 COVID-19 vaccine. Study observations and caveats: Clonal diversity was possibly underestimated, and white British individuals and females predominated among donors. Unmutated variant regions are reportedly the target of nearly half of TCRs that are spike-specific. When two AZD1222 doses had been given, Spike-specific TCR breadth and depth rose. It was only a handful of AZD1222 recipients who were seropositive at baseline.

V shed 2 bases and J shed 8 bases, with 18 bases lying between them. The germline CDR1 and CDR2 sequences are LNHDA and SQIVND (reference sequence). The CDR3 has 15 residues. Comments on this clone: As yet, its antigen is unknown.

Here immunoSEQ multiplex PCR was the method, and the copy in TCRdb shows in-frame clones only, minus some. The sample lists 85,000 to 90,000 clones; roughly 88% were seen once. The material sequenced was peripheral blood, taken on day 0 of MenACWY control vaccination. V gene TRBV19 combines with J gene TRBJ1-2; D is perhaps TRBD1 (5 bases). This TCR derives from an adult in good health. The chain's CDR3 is CASSIFFGASGGYTF. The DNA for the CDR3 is TGTGCCAGTAGTATATTCTTTGGGGCCAGTGGCGGCTACACCTTC. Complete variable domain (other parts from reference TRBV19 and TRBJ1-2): DGGITQSPKYLFRKEGQNVTLSCEQNLNHDAMYWYRQDPGQGLRLIYYSQIVNDFQKGDIAEGYSVSREKKESFPLTVTSAQKNPTAFYLCASSIFFGASGGYTFGSGTRLTVV.